The 20 T cell receptor beta chains reported below all come from one sample, sequenced in a study of CD8+CD57+ T cells in acquired aplastic anemia. Genomic DNA served as template for TCR beta VDJ and CDR3 profiling. TCRdb re-derived calls from the reads in MiXCR, one entry per CDR3 protein. Of some 410,000 distinct CDR3 sequences detected, about 70% appear once; the ten largest clones hold approximately 3.9%. Specimen: sorted CD4+, CD8+, or CD8+CD57+ T cells (not recorded which) from PBMCs. The receptor source for this set is a human donor in good health, serving as a control.

CDR3 region: CASSSRDTGAEYTIYF. As DNA, the CDR3 is TGTGCCAGCAGCTCTAGGGATACGGGGGCCGAGTACACCATATATTTT. The chain combines TRBV7-2 with TRBJ1-3; TRBD1 is a possible D gene (6 bases). This CDR3 has 16 amino acids. The ends were cut back, 4 bases at V and 8 bases at J, with 21 bases in the middle. Germline lookup yields CDR1 SGHTA and CDR2 FQGNSA.

The chain carries TRBV10-3 and TRBJ2-7; the D gene is possibly TRBD2 (6 bases). Near its end, the DNA agrees better with TRBJ2-3, so the J call may be wrong. Germline V lookup: CDR1 ENHRY, CDR2 SYGVKD. This CDR3 region has 14 residues. The CDR3 DNA reads TGTGCCATCGGTCAGGCGGGGATCTCCGATGCGCAGTATTTT. This sequence encodes CAIGQAGISDAQYF.

This clonotype was detected many times. The CDR3: CASSTSGVQETQYF. CDR3 in DNA: TGTGCCAGCAGCACTAGCGGGGTCCAAGAGACCCAGTACTTC. The chain links TRBV6-1 to TRBJ2-5; 10 nucleotides align to TRBD2. Germline values: CDR1 MNHNS, CDR2 SASEGT. The CDR3 runs to 14 residues. V dropped 6 bases and J dropped 1; count of bases not matched to a gene: 2.

The chain joins TRBV7-9 to TRBJ1-2; maybe TRBD1 (6 bases). The CDR3 spans 17 residues. Germline assignment: CDR1 SEHNR and CDR2 FQNEAQ (reference sequence). Trimming removed 4 bases at V and 3 bases at J, with 21 bases between. The CDR3 DNA reads TGTGCCAGCAGCTCATCGACAGGCAGGTATCCTCACTATGGCTACACCTTC. Translating gives CASSSSTGRYPHYGYTF.

The chain uses TRBV20-1 and TRBJ1-1; 8 bases are shared with TRBD1. Germline lookup yields CDR1 DFQATT and CDR2 SNEGSKA (reference sequence). With 1 base clipped from V and 6 bases from J, the junction kept 16 bases outside the gene matches. The CDR3 sequence is 17 residues long. CDR3 loop: CSARGQGQESWGPEAFF. The CDR3 region has the DNA TGCAGTGCTAGAGGGCAGGGACAGGAGTCCTGGGGACCTGAAGCTTTCTTT.

The rearrangement joins TRBV2 to TRBJ2-7, with D unresolved. V dropped 1 base and J dropped 5 bases, with 15 bases sitting between them. The CDR3 covers 15 residues. Germline CDR1 SNHLY, CDR2 FYNNEI. Here the CDR3 DNA reads TGTGCCAGCAGTGAAGGAGGTAGTCACCAAAACGAGCAGTACTTC. Protein sequence: CASSEGGSHQNEQYF.

V gene TRBV4-3 combines with J gene TRBJ1-6, with D uncertain. Germline loops: CDR1 LGHNA, CDR2 YSLEER. This CDR3 is built from 15 residues. The V and J ends lost 1 base and 10 bases respectively, with 14 bases between them. Written as DNA, the CDR3 is TGCGCCAGCAGCCAAGCGGCAGGCGATATGTCACCCCTCCACTTT. This gives the protein CASSQAAGDMSPLHF.

About this clonotype itself: Relative to the germline gene, one junction end is altered; a read error may explain this. The V call is TRBV10-3, the J call TRBJ2-3, with D perhaps TRBD2 (5 bases). Germline V gives CDR1 ENHRY, CDR2 SYGVKD. The CDR3 runs 16 residues. The CDR3, as DNA: TGTTCCATCTGTGAGTCGGGCGGGCAGGTGACAGATACGCAGTATTTT. It encodes CSICESGGQVTDTQYF.

For this clonotype: An end of the junction differs from the germline gene, which may be a read error. This rearrangement joins TRBV7-2 to TRBJ2-5; maybe TRBD1 (6 bases). Germline V lookup: CDR1 SGHTA, CDR2 FQGNSA. This CDR3 contains 14 residues. The CDR3 bases are TGTGCCAGCAGCCCCTCGGACAGTTGGGATACGCAGTATTTC. Its protein product is CASSPSDSWDTQYF.

The rearrangement links TRBV7-3 to TRBJ2-1; 9 positions agree with TRBD2. Germline V gene lookup returns CDR1 SGHTA and CDR2 FQGTGA. V lost 5 bases, J lost 8 bases, and 13 bases stayed unmatched. The CDR3 consists of 16 residues. CDR3 coding DNA: TGTGCCAGCAGCCGCGGGGGGGGGCAGCCCCAGCATGAGCAGTTCTTC. It encodes CASSRGGGQPQHEQFF. Full variable domain (missing parts from reference TRBV7-3 and TRBJ2-1): GAGVSQTPSNKVTEKGKYVELRCDPISGHTALYWYRQSLGQGPEFLIYFQGTGAADDSGLPNDRFFAVRPEGSVSTLKIQRTERGDSAVYLCASSRGGGQPQHEQFFGPGTRLTVL.

The chain joins TRBV5-1 to TRBJ1-4; possible D gene TRBD1, 5 bases. V was shortened by 7 bases and J by 8 bases, with 18 bases between the two germline ends. Looked up from germline, CDR1 is SGHRS and CDR2 is YFSETQ. The CDR3 is 14 amino acids. CDR3 in amino acids: CASAAGLAGEKLFF. For the CDR3, the DNA is TGCGCCAGCGCGGCGGGGCTAGCGGGGGAAAAACTGTTTTTT.

The J gene is TRBJ1-3, the V gene TRBV7-3, with TRBD1 as a possible D gene (6 bases). This CDR3 region has 15 residues. With 4 bases removed from V and 14 bases from J, the gap between germline ends came to 24 bases. Per germline, CDR1 SGHTA and CDR2 FQGTGA. The CDR3 DNA reads TGTGCCAGCAGCTCGGGGGATGGGGGCTACACCTCCGTATATTTT. Translation gives CASSSGDGGYTSVYF.

The CDR3 reads CSAFIHGAAAFF. As DNA, the CDR3 is TGCAGTGCCTTCATCCACGGGGCAGCAGCTTTCTTT. The chain uses TRBV20-1 and TRBJ1-1; D may be TRBD1 (5 bases). This CDR3 is built from 12 residues. Germline V gives CDR1 DFQATT, CDR2 SNEGSKA (reference sequence). V dropped 6 bases and J dropped 10 bases, with 18 bases sitting between them.

This clonotype was counted ten times or more. V gene TRBV2 combines with J gene TRBJ2-3; D gene unclear. The CDR3 runs 14 residues. The V gene's germline CDR1 is SNHLY and CDR2 FYNNEI. The ends were cut back, 6 bases at V and 1 base at J, with 11 bases in the middle. For the CDR3, the DNA is TGTGCCAGCAGAAGGGCACGCGGCACAGATACGCAGTATTTT. The encoded protein is CASRRARGTDTQYF.

The chain has TRBV6-2 or TRBV6-3 and TRBJ2-2; D is possibly TRBD2 (7 bases). The CDR3 loop spans 18 amino acids. CDR1 and CDR2 (germline): MNHEY, SVGEGT. V lost 8 bases, J lost 4 bases, and 26 bases lay in between. The CDR3 here is CASLWGRETGGPTGELFF. The CDR3 nucleotides are TGTGCCAGCCTTTGGGGACGAGAGACGGGGGGCCCCACCGGGGAGCTGTTTTTT.

The chain has TRBV5-6 and TRBJ2-7; 11 bases align to TRBD1. Germline V gene data show CDR1 as SGHDT and CDR2 as YYEEEE. V lost 2 bases, J lost 9 bases, and 10 bases stayed unmatched. The CDR3 is 15 residues long. The DNA of the CDR3 is TGTGCCAGCAGCTTAGAGGACAGGGGGCAAAGCGGGCAGTACTTC. Its translation is CASSLEDRGQSGQYF.

The table lists this clonotype with many counts. The chain uses TRBV5-8 and TRBJ1-1; 7 positions match TRBD1. Germline trimming cut 5 bases from V and 5 bases from J; bases unmatched to any gene: 15. The germline gives CDR1 SGHTS, CDR2 YDEGEE. The CDR3 is 16 residues long. CDR3 nucleotide sequence: TGTGCCAGCAGTCCCAAGATTACAGGGGTTGGGACTGAAGCTTTCTTT. Its protein is CASSPKITGVGTEAFF.

The chain has TRBV5-6 and TRBJ1-2, with D tentatively TRBD1 (5 bases). The CDR3 loop spans 14 amino acids. Germline CDR1 reads SGHDT; CDR2 reads YYEEEE. Deletions cut 0 bases from V and 12 bases from J, with 18 bases between. This CDR3 is CASSLGGAGSGNTF. The CDR3 DNA sequence: TGTGCCAGCAGCTTGGGAGGGGCAGGCTCTGGAAACACCTTC.

This clonotype was observed at least ten times. This chain connects TRBV7-2 to TRBJ2-5; 7 bases fit TRBD2. Trimming cost V 6 bases and J 10 bases; bases outside gene matches: 14. Germline-derived CDR1 and CDR2 are SGHTA and FQGNSA. This CDR3 is built from 14 residues. The CDR3 here is CASSPPTSTGDQYF. CDR3 in DNA: TGTGCCAGCAGTCCCCCGACTAGCACTGGGGACCAGTACTTC. Using reference TRBV7-2 and TRBJ2-5 for the parts outside the CDR3, the full variable domain is GAGVSQSPSNKVTEKGKDVELRCDPISGHTALYWYRQSLGQGLEFLIYFQGNSAPDKSGLPSDRFSAERTGGSVSTLTIQRTQQEDSAVYLCASSPPTSTGDQYFGPGTRLLVL.

Worth noting for this clonotype: The junction departs from the called germline gene at one end, perhaps through a read error. The gene calls are TRBV2 and TRBJ1-2; weak D call: TRBD1 (5 bases). This CDR3 contains 14 residues. The germline gives CDR1 SNHLY, CDR2 FYNNEI. The CDR3, as DNA: TGTGCCAGCAGCCAAGATAGTAGTCAGGGAAGATACATTTTC. This sequence encodes CASSQDSSQGRYIF.